A selection of T cell receptor beta chains follows, all from one sample in a study of early T cells in non-severe SARS-CoV-2 infection. Each CDR3 protein is one row after TCRdb ran MiXCR on the 5' RACE reads. The repertoire has some 42,000 distinct CDR3 sequences, about 6% of them found once; the top ten carry approximately 8.4%. The input for sequencing was whole blood, taken at baseline. These receptors were collected from an adult who was a healthcare worker with PCR-confirmed SARS-CoV-2 infection or an uninfected control (not recorded which). CDR3s include the opening cysteine and the closing phenylalanine or tryptophan. The order of the fields is clone size, V gene, J gene, D gene, CDR3 protein, CDR3 DNA. D genes are given only for firm matches. Clone size is not always given. Where it is, it says once, few, many or a class for expanded clones.

many,TRBV6-5,TRBJ1-1,-,CASRRTREDTEAFF,TGTGCCAGCAGGAGGACTAGGGAGGACACTGAAGCTTTCTTT
few,TRBV29-1,TRBJ1-2,-,CSVPTGNGGYTF,TGCAGCGTTCCGACAGGCAACGGGGGCTACACCTTC
many,TRBV6-2/TRBV6-3,TRBJ1-5,-,CASLPGGPGNQPQHF,TGTGCCAGCCTCCCGGGGGGGCCGGGCAATCAGCCCCAGCATTTT
many,TRBV7-2,TRBJ2-5,TRBD2,CASSPTGGKLETQYF,TGTGCCAGCAGCCCTACGGGGGGAAAATTAGAGACCCAGTACTTC
many,TRBV7-2,TRBJ2-6,-,CASSLSATGANVLTF,TGTGCCAGCAGCTTGAGTGCAACTGGGGCCAACGTCCTGACTTTC
many,TRBV7-2,TRBJ2-7,-,CASRGDHEQYF,TGTGCCAGCAGAGGGGACCACGAGCAGTACTTC
-,TRBV7-2,TRBJ2-3,TRBD1,CASSFSPGQGADTQYF,TGTGCCAGCAGCTTCTCGCCGGGACAGGGGGCAGATACGCAGTATTTT
many,TRBV2,TRBJ2-5,TRBD1,CASSFTGTGIGETQYF,TGTGCCAGCAGCTTTACCGGGACAGGGATCGGGGAGACCCAGTACTTC
many,TRBV5-1,TRBJ2-5,-,CASSLGRLSETQYF,TGCGCCAGCAGCTTGGGCCGACTGTCCGAGACCCAGTACTTC
many,TRBV12-3/TRBV12-4,TRBJ1-3,-,CASSPPLNTIYF,TGTGCCAGCAGTCCACCACTAAACACCATATATTTT
few,TRBV4-1,TRBJ1-2,TRBD1,CASSQDLRSGGYYGYTF,TGCGCCAGCAGCCAAGATCTTCGCTCAGGGGGTTACTATGGCTACACCTTC
-,TRBV7-6,TRBJ2-2,TRBD1,CASSEGTGPGELFF,TGTGCCAGCAGCGAAGGGACAGGGCCCGGGGAGCTGTTTTTT
few,TRBV2,TRBJ2-1,TRBD1,CASNRDRGRNDEQFF,TGTGCCAGCAATAGGGACAGGGGGCGAAATGATGAGCAGTTCTTC
-,TRBV10-2,TRBJ2-1,TRBD2,CASRGLENEQFF,TGCGCCAGCAGAGGACTAGAGAATGAGCAGTTCTTC
-,TRBV7-7,TRBJ1-1,-,CASSLGQTAYSEAFF,TGTGCCAGCAGCTTAGGACAAACAGCGTACTCTGAAGCTTTCTTT
many,TRBV7-9,TRBJ2-3,-,CASSPTTGRVDTQYF,TGTGCCAGCAGCCCGACTACAGGGAGGGTAGATACGCAGTATTTT
many,TRBV12-3/TRBV12-4,TRBJ2-5,-,CASRRARQETQYF,TGTGCCAGCAGGAGGGCCAGGCAAGAGACCCAGTACTTC
many,TRBV6-6,TRBJ2-1,TRBD2,CASSKGLGVDEQFF,TGTGCCAGCAGTAAGGGACTAGGGGTAGATGAGCAGTTCTTC
many,TRBV6-6,TRBJ2-7,TRBD1,CASSYGDRGHEQYF,TGTGCCAGCAGTTACGGGGACAGGGGGCACGAGCAGTACTTC
many,TRBV20-1,TRBJ1-2,TRBD1,CSARDPNRDRGGGYTF,TGCAGTGCTAGAGATCCAAACCGGGACAGGGGAGGTGGCTACACCTTC
many,TRBV6-6,TRBJ1-5,-,CASSYSNGYNQPQHF,TGTGCCAGCAGTTACTCGAATGGTTACAATCAGCCCCAGCATTTT
-,TRBV7-2,TRBJ1-2,-,CASSSEIYGYTF,TGTGCCAGCAGCTCCGAAATCTATGGCTACACCTTC